The 23 T cell receptor beta chains presented below share a single source sample, sequenced in a study of beta chain features in type 1 diabetes. Study-wide results and caveats: Significant though moderate, a shortening of TCRB CDR3s appeared in all four CD4+ subsets of Type 1 diabetes patients.

No cognate antigen is known for these TCRs. The authors reverse transcribed all of the isolated RNA, so sequencing captured expressed TCRB transcripts. The table came from immunoSEQ multiplex PCR; TCRdb's copy has only in-frame clones and leaves some out. In the table there are around 280,000 clones, over 14% of which are singletons. Sequencing was done on a sample of naive CD4+ T cells from blood. These receptors all come from a man between 18 and 29 years old with type 1 diabetes.

The rearrangement links TRBV11-2 to TRBJ2-2; possible D gene TRBD2, 5 bases. The CDR3 extends over 16 amino acids. The V end lost 5 bases, the J end lost 7 bases, and 20 bases lay between the germline ends. Per germline, CDR1 SGHAT and CDR2 FQNNGV. The CDR3: CASSPTRGKEIGELFF. The CDR3, as DNA: TGTGCCAGCAGCCCAACACGGGGTAAAGAGATCGGGGAGCTGTTTTTT.

J is TRBJ2-5 and V is TRBV5-4; 10 nucleotides line up with TRBD2. V lost 2 bases, J lost 5 bases, and 6 bases stayed unmatched. Germline V gene lookup returns CDR1 SGHNT and CDR2 YYREEE (reference sequence). The CDR3 length is 15 residues. This CDR3 is CASSFNSGRFETQYF. DNA of the CDR3: TGTGCCAGCAGCTTTAATAGCGGGAGGTTTGAGACCCAGTACTTC.

This chain uses TRBV7-2 with TRBJ2-2; no reliable D call. The CDR3 length is 14 residues. CDR1 and CDR2 from the germline V gene are SGHTA and FQGNSA. V was cut by 5 bases and J by 2 bases, with 9 bases left in between. The CDR3 nucleotides are TGTGCCAGCAGCCCGGGTCCCAACACCGGGGAGCTGTTTTTT. Amino acid sequence: CASSPGPNTGELFF.

This chain connects TRBV9 to TRBJ1-2; D unresolved. With 2 bases removed from V and 0 bases from J, the gap between germline ends came to 8 bases. Germline V lookup: CDR1 SGDLS, CDR2 YYNGEE. The length of the CDR3 is 14 residues. In nucleotides, the CDR3 is TGTGCCAGCAGCGTCGGAGGCGCTAACTATGGCTACACCTTC. This codes for CASSVGGANYGYTF.

The chain couples TRBV4-3 to TRBJ2-1; D remains unclear. CDR3 length: 14 residues. The V gene's germline CDR1 is LGHNA and CDR2 YSLEER. V was cut by 1 base and J by 7 bases, with 11 bases left in between. This CDR3 is CASSQVSGRNEQFF. The DNA of the CDR3 is TGCGCCAGCAGCCAAGTCAGTGGTCGAAATGAGCAGTTCTTC.

The rearrangement joins TRBV10-1 to TRBJ2-5; no firm D call. Germline CDR1 and CDR2: WNHNN and SYGVQD (reference sequence). This CDR3 spans 15 amino acids. V was shortened by 3 bases and J by 5 bases, with 16 bases between the two germline ends. DNA for the CDR3: TGCGCCAGCAGTGACGGAACGGCAGGCCAGGAGACCCAGTACTTC. This gives the protein CASSDGTAGQETQYF.

DNA of the CDR3: TGCGCCAGCAGCAGCGGGGGGGCAGATACGCAGTATTTT. Its translation: CASSSGGADTQYF. This sequence joins TRBV5-1 and TRBJ2-3, with TRBD2 matching 10 bases. Trimming at V came to 4 bases and at J to 4 bases, leaving 0 bases not matched to a gene. The CDR3 has 13 residues. The germline V gene encodes CDR1 SGHRS and CDR2 YFSETQ.

In its sample, this clone was seen a few times. CDR3 coding DNA: TGTGCCAGCAGCGTATTGGCGGCGAGCACAGATACGCAGTATTTT. It specifies CASSVLAASTDTQYF. The chain combines TRBV9 with TRBJ2-3; D is ambiguous. The V gene's germline CDR1 is SGDLS and CDR2 YYNGEE. The CDR3 contains 15 residues. The V end lost 1 base, the J end lost 0 bases, and 9 bases lay between the germline ends.

The genes are TRBV2 and TRBJ2-2, with D tentatively TRBD2 (5 bases). Germline V lookup: CDR1 SNHLY, CDR2 FYNNEI. The CDR3 is made up of 13 amino acids. Trimming took off 3 bases at V and 6 bases at J, with 8 bases between the two ends. Written as DNA, the CDR3 is TGTGCCAGCAGTGACGGGATTCCCGGGGAGCTGTTTTTT. Translated: CASSDGIPGELFF.

The rearrangement uses TRBV7-2 and TRBJ2-3; D ambiguous. The ends were cut back, 3 bases at V and 6 bases at J, with 10 bases in the middle. The germline CDR1 and CDR2 sequences are SGHTA and FQGNSA. The CDR3 totals 13 residues. The CDR3 loop is CASSFAKVDTQYF. The CDR3 DNA reads as TGTGCCAGCAGCTTCGCGAAAGTGGATACGCAGTATTTT.

This chain links TRBV4-2 with TRBJ1-2; TRBD1 is a possible D gene (6 bases). The germline V and J ends were trimmed by 0 bases and 8 bases, with 19 bases remaining between them. Germline lookup yields CDR1 LGHNA and CDR2 YNFKEQ. The CDR3 is 16 residues long. CDR3 residues: CASSQEKGGRVYGYTF. In nucleotides, the CDR3 is TGTGCCAGCAGCCAAGAAAAAGGGGGACGGGTTTACGGCTACACCTTC.

This chain joins TRBV9 and TRBJ2-1; the D gene is possibly TRBD1 (6 bases). V was shortened by 5 bases and J by 9 bases, with 21 bases between the two germline ends. CDR3 length: 15 amino acids. Germline V gene lookup returns CDR1 SGDLS and CDR2 YYNGEE. The CDR3 DNA sequence: TGTGCCAGCAGTCCACTTCCCCAGGGGTCGGCTGAGCAGTTCTTC. Protein: CASSPLPQGSAEQFF. Combining the CDR3 with reference TRBV9 and TRBJ2-1 gives the whole variable domain DSGVTQTPKHLITATGQRVTLRCSPRSGDLSVYWYQQSLDQGLQFLIQYYNGEERAKGNILERFSAQQFPDLHSELNLSSLELGDSALYFCASSPLPQGSAEQFFGPGTRLTVL.

In its sample, this clone was seen a few times. The chain links TRBV30 to TRBJ2-4; 8 positions agree with TRBD2. V was pared by 2 bases and J by 6 bases, with 3 bases of the junction left unmatched. Germline assignment: CDR1 GTSNPN and CDR2 SVGIG (reference sequence). The CDR3 covers 13 residues. The CDR3 sequence: CAWSKAGGNIQYF. The CDR3 nucleotides read TGTGCCTGGAGTAAGGCGGGGGGAAACATTCAGTACTTC.

In its sample, this clone was seen a few times. The V gene is TRBV7-2, the J gene TRBJ2-3, with TRBD2 identical over 9 bases. CDR3 length: 16 amino acids. The germline V gene has CDR1 SGHTA and CDR2 FQGNSA. V trimming: 1 base; J trimming: 3 bases; junction bases outside the gene matches: 5. CDR3 in DNA: TGTGCCAGCAGCTTAGAAGCGGGAGGCAGGACAGATACGCAGTATTTT. This sequence encodes CASSLEAGGRTDTQYF. The variable domain in full, with the rest retrieved from reference TRBV7-2 and TRBJ2-3, is GAGVSQSPSNKVTEKGKDVELRCDPISGHTALYWYRQSLGQGLEFLIYFQGNSAPDKSGLPSDRFSAERTGGSVSTLTIQRTQQEDSAVYLCASSLEAGGRTDTQYFGPGTRLTVL.

The chain employs TRBV5-1 and TRBJ2-6, with TRBD2 matching over 8 bases. The germline V gene encodes CDR1 SGHRS and CDR2 YFSETQ. This CDR3 is 15 amino acids long. Losses at the gene ends were 10 bases for V and 4 bases for J; bases not matched to a gene: 10. This CDR3 is CASNLGGAGANVLTF. The CDR3 coding sequence is TGCGCCTCCAATCTCGGGGGGGCCGGGGCCAACGTCCTGACTTTC. Complete variable domain (other parts from reference TRBV5-1 and TRBJ2-6): KAGVTQTPRYLIKTRGQQVTLSCSPISGHRSVSWYQQTPGQGLQFLFEYFSETQRNKGNFPGRFSGRQFSNSRSEMNVSTLELGDSALYLCASNLGGAGANVLTFGAGSRLTVL.

This clone was found a few times. The genes are TRBV5-6 and TRBJ1-6; 8 bases are shared with TRBD1. Unmatched junction bases numbered 11, after V lost 3 bases and J lost 6 bases. The germline CDR1 and CDR2 sequences are SGHDT and YYEEEE. This CDR3 is 17 amino acids long. Written as DNA, the CDR3 is TGTGCCAGCAGCTCACAACGGACAGGGCCGTTTAATTCACCCCTCCACTTT. Translation gives CASSSQRTGPFNSPLHF.

The chain links TRBV19 to TRBJ2-7; 9 bases align to TRBD2. The CDR3 sequence is 14 residues long. Germline assignment: CDR1 LNHDA and CDR2 SQIVND (reference sequence). With V trimmed by 6 bases and J by 3 bases, 6 bases remained unmatched. The CDR3, as DNA: TGTGCCAGTAGCCATGAGACTAGCGGCTACGAGCAGTACTTC. It specifies CASSHETSGYEQYF.

This clone has just a few counts. CDR3 sequence (DNA): TGTGCCAGACGCCCGGGACTAGCGGGCAATGAGCAGTTCTTC. This encodes CARRPGLAGNEQFF. The gene calls are TRBV21-1 and TRBJ2-1; the table's TRBD2 call for D was not verified on the DNA. TRBV21-1 is classified as a pseudogene. The CDR3 sequence is 14 residues long.

The chain recombines TRBV4-1 with TRBJ1-2, with TRBD1 as a possible D gene (6 bases). CDR1 and CDR2 from the germline V gene are MGHRA and YSYEKL. The length of the CDR3 is 15 residues. V was pared by 3 bases and J by 0 bases, with 11 bases between. DNA for the CDR3: TGCGCCAGCAGCCAGGGACACTCAGCTAACTATGGCTACACCTTC. Protein product: CASSQGHSANYGYTF.

The CDR3 nucleotides are TGTGCCTGGAGTGGGGGACTAGCGGACTACGAGCAGTACTTC. Amino acid sequence: CAWSGGLADYEQYF. The chain has TRBV30 and TRBJ2-7, with 11 nucleotides matching TRBD2. With V trimmed by 1 base and J by 3 bases, 2 bases remained unmatched. This CDR3 is built from 14 residues. CDR1 is GTSNPN and CDR2 is SVGIG in the germline V gene (reference sequence). Supplemented by reference TRBV30 and TRBJ2-7, the full variable domain reads SQTIHQWPATLVQPVGSPLSLECTVEGTSNPNLYWYRQAAGRGLQLLFYSVGIGQISSEVPQNLSASRPQDRQFILSSKKLLLSDSGFYLCAWSGGLADYEQYFGPGTRLTVT.

This CDR3 is CASSATQDRVYLNYGYTF. DNA of the CDR3: TGTGCCAGCAGCGCGACCCAGGACAGGGTGTACCTAAACTATGGCTACACCTTC. The chain joins TRBV9 to TRBJ1-2; 8 bases match TRBD1. CDR1 is SGDLS, CDR2 YYNGEE, per germline. Germline trimming cut 3 bases from V and 2 bases from J; bases unmatched to any gene: 15. This CDR3 comprises 18 residues.

This clone was detected a few times. V usage is TRBV6-5 and J usage is TRBJ2-1, with TRBD2 matching 7 bases. The CDR3 extends over 16 amino acids. CDR1 MNHEY and CDR2 SVGAGI come from the germline V gene. Unmatched junction bases numbered 8, after V lost 0 bases and J lost 6 bases. The CDR3 region is CASSYSMAAGLNEQFF. In DNA form, the CDR3 reads TGTGCCAGCAGTTACTCGATGGCAGCGGGGCTCAATGAGCAGTTCTTC.

There are a few counts of this clone. This chain links TRBV9 with TRBJ1-2, with D perhaps TRBD1 (6 bases). Germline V gene sequence: CDR1 SGDLS, CDR2 YYNGEE. The CDR3 extends over 14 amino acids. Between the trimmed V and J ends, which lost 7 bases and 5 bases, there was a span of 18 bases. The CDR3 region is CASERDTGAYGYTF. CDR3 coding DNA: TGTGCCAGCGAGCGGGACACTGGGGCTTATGGCTACACCTTC.